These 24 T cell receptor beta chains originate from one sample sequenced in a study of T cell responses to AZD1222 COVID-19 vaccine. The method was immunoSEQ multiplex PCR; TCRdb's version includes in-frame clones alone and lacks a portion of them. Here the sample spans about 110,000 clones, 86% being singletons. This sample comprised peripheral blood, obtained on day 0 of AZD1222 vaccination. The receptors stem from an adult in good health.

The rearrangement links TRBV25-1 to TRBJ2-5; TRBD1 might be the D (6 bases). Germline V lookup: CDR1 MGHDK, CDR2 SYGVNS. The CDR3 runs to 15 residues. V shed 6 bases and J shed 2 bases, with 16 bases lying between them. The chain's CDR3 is CASSEGRTVQETQYF. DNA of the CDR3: TGTGCCAGCAGCGAAGGGCGGACAGTGCAAGAGACCCAGTACTTC. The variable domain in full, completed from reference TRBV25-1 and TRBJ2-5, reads EADIYQTPRYLVIGTGKKITLECSQTMGHDKMYWYQQDPGMELHLIHYSYGVNSTEKGDLSSESTVSRIRTEHFPLTLESARPSHTSQYLCASSEGRTVQETQYFGPGTRLLVL.

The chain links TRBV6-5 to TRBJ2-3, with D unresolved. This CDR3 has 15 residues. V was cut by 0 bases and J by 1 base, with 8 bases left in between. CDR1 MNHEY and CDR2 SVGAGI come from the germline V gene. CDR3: CASSYSSKGTDTQYF. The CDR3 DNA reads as TGTGCCAGCAGTTACTCTTCAAAGGGCACAGATACGCAGTATTTT.

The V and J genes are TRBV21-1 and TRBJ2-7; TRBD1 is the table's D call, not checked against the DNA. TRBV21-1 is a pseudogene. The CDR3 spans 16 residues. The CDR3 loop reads CASSKAQTGDSYEQYF. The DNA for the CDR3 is TGTGCCAGCAGCAAAGCTCAGACAGGGGACTCCTACGAGCAGTACTTC.

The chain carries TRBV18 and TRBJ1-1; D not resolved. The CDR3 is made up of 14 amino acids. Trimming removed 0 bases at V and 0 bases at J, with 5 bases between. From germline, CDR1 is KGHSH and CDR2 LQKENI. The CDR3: CASSPPNMNTEAFF. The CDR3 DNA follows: TGTGCCAGCTCACCACCAAATATGAACACTGAAGCTTTCTTT.

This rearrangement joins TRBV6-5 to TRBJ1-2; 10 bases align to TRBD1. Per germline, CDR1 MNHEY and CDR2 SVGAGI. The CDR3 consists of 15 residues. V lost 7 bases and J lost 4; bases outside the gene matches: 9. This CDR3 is CASNPTGGLSYGYTF. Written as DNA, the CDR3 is TGTGCCAGCAACCCGACAGGGGGCCTTAGCTATGGCTACACCTTC.

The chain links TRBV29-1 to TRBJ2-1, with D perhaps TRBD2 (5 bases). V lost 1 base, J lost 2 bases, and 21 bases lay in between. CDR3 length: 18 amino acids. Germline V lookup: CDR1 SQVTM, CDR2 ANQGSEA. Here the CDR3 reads CSVEGAGGQPGPYNEQFF. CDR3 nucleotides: TGCAGCGTTGAAGGGGCGGGCGGCCAGCCGGGCCCCTACAATGAGCAGTTCTTC.

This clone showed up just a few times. The CDR3 reads CASSLVTGGSYEQYF. As DNA, the CDR3 is TGTGCCAGCAGCTTAGTGACAGGGGGCTCCTACGAGCAGTACTTC. The genes are TRBV11-2 and TRBJ2-7, with 9 bases matching TRBD1. CDR3 length equals 15 residues. The germline CDR1 and CDR2 sequences are SGHAT and FQNNGV. Unmatched junction bases numbered 1, after V lost 1 base and J lost 0 bases. The entire variable domain, with the rest obtained from reference TRBV11-2 and TRBJ2-7, is as follows: EAGVAQSPRYKIIEKRQSVAFWCNPISGHATLYWYQQILGQGPKLLIQFQNNGVVDDSQLPKDRFSAERLKGVDSTLKIQPAKLEDSAVYLCASSLVTGGSYEQYFGPGTRLTVT.

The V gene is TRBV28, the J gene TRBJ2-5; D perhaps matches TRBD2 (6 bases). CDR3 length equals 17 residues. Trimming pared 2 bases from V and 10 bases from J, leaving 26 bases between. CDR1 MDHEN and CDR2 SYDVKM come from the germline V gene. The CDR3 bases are TGTGCCAGCAGTTTACGCTTGCCCACAGCGGGCTTGGGGCTCCAGTACTTC. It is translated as CASSLRLPTAGLGLQYF.

This CDR3 is CASSFSSGGKADTQYF. As DNA, the CDR3 is TGTGCCAGCAGTTTCTCCTCGGGGGGCAAGGCAGATACGCAGTATTTT. J is TRBJ2-3 and V is TRBV28, with a possible D match to TRBD2 (7 bases). The V end was cut by 3 bases, the J end by 4 bases, with 17 bases between. The CDR3 length is 16 residues. The germline gives CDR1 MDHEN, CDR2 SYDVKM.

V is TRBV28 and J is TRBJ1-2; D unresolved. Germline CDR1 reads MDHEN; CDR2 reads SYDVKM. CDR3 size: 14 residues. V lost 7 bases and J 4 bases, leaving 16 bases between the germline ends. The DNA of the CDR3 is TGTGCCAGCACCATAGGACCACAGACCTATGGCTACACCTTC. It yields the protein CASTIGPQTYGYTF.

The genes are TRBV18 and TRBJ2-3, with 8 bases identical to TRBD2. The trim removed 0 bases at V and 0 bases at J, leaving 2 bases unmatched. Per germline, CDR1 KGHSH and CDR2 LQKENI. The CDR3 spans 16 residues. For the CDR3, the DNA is TGTGCCAGCTCACCACCACTAGCGGTGAGCACAGATACGCAGTATTTT. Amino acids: CASSPPLAVSTDTQYF.

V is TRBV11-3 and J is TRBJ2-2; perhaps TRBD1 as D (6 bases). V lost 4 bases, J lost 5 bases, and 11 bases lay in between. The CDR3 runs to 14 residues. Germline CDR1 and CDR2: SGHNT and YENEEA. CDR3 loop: CASSSNTGTGELFF. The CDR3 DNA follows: TGTGCCAGCAGCTCAAATACAGGGACCGGGGAGCTGTTTTTT.

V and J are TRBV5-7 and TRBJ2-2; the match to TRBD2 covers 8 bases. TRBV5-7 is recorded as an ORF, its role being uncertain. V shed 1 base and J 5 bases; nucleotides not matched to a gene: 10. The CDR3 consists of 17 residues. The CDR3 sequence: CASSLSWAGGATGELFF. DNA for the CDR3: TGTGCCAGCAGCTTGTCTTGGGCGGGGGGCGCTACCGGGGAGCTGTTTTTT.

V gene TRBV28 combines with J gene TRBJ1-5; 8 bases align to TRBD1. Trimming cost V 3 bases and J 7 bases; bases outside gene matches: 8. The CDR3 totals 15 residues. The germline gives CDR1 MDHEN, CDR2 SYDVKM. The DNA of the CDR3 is TGTGCCAGCAGTTTGAGGGACAGGCTTGGCCAGCCCCAGCATTTT. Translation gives CASSLRDRLGQPQHF. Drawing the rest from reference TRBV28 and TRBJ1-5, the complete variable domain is DVKVTQSSRYLVKRTGEKVFLECVQDMDHENMFWYRQDPGLGLRLIYFSYDVKMKEKGDIPEGYSVSREKKERFSLILESASTNQTSMYLCASSLRDRLGQPQHFGDGTRLSIL.

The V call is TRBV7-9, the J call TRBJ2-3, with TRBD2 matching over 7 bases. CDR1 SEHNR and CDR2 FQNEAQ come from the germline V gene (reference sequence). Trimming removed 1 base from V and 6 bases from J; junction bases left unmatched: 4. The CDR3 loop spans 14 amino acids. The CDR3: CASSLGRGEDTQYF. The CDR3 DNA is TGTGCCAGCAGCTTAGGTCGGGGGGAGGATACGCAGTATTTT.

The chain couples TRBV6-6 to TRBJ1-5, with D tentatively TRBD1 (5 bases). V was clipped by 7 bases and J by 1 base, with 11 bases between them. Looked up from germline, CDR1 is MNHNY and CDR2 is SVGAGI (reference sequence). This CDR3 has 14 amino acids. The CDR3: CASTWGGSNQPQHF. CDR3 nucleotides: TGTGCCAGCACCTGGGGGGGAAGCAATCAGCCCCAGCATTTT.

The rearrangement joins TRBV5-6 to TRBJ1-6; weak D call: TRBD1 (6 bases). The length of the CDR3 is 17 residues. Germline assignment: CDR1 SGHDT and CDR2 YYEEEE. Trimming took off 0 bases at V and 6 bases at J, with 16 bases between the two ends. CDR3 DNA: TGTGCCAGCAGCTTGGAAGGTGGGCAGGGGTTTAATTCACCCCTCCACTTT. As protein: CASSLEGGQGFNSPLHF. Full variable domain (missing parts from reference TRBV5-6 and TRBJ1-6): DAGVTQSPTHLIKTRGQQVTLRCSPKSGHDTVSWYQQALGQGPQFIFQYYEEEERQRGNFPDRFSGHQFPNYSSELNVNALLLGDSALYLCASSLEGGQGFNSPLHFGNGTRLTVT.

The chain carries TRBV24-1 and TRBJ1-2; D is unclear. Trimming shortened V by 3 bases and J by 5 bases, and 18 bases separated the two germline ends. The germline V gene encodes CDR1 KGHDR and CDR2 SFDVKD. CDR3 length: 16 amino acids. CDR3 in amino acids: CATSDGGQVLRYGYTF. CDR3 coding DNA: TGTGCCACCAGTGATGGAGGTCAGGTCCTACGTTATGGCTACACCTTC.

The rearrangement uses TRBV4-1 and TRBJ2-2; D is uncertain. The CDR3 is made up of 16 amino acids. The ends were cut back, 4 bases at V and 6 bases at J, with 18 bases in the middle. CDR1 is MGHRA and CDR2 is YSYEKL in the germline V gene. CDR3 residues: CASSPRSRNGAGELFF. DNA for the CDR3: TGCGCCAGCAGCCCCCGGTCGAGGAATGGCGCCGGGGAGCTGTTTTTT.

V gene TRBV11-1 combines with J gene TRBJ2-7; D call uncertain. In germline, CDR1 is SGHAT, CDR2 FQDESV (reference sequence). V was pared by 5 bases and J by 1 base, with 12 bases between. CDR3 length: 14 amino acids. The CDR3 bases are TGTGCCAGCAGCGGGCAGGTAGGATCCTACGAGCAGTACTTC. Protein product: CASSGQVGSYEQYF.

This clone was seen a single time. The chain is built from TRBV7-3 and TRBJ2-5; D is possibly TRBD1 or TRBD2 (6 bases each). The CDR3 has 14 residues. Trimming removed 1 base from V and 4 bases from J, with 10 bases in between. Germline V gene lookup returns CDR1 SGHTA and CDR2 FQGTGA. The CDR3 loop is CASSLRGARETQYF. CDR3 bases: TGTGCCAGCAGCTTAAGGGGGGCCCGAGAGACCCAGTACTTC. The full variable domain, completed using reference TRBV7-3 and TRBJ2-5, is GAGVSQTPSNKVTEKGKYVELRCDPISGHTALYWYRQSLGQGPEFLIYFQGTGAADDSGLPNDRFFAVRPEGSVSTLKIQRTERGDSAVYLCASSLRGARETQYFGPGTRLLVL.

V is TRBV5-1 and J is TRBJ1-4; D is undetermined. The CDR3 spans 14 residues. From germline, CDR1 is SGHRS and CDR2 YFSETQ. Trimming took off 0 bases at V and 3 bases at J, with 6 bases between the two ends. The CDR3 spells CASSLAGANEKLFF. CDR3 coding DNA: TGCGCCAGCAGCTTGGCTGGGGCTAATGAAAAACTGTTTTTT.

Here the CDR3 DNA reads TGCAGTGCTAGTCTCACCGGGTCCCGCACCGGGGAGCTGTTTTTT. Its protein is CSASLTGSRTGELFF. The rearrangement uses TRBV20-1 and TRBJ2-2; unclear D gene. The V end lost 3 bases, the J end lost 4 bases, and 15 bases lay between the germline ends. The length of the CDR3 is 15 residues. Germline loops: CDR1 DFQATT, CDR2 SNEGSKA (reference sequence).

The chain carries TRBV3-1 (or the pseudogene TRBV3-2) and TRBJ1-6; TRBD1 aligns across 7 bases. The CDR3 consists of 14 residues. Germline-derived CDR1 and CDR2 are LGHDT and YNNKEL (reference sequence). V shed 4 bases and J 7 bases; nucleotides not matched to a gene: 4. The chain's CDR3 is CASSPRQGNSPLHF. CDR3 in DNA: TGTGCCAGCAGCCCCCGACAGGGAAATTCACCCCTCCACTTT.